This note documents a single T cell receptor beta chain sequence. Within one base of it there is no much larger clone, and no base qualities were kept. Receptor amplification or capture employed the immunoSEQ multiplex PCR assay. In most patients, genomic DNA was isolated using the Qiagen DNeasy Blood and Tissue Kit and sent frozen to Adaptive Biotechnologies for TCR sequencing. For most patients, genomic DNA was subjected to high-throughput TCR-beta CDR3 sequencing by Adaptive Biotechnologies. From the authors' description of their analysis: TCR sequencing data for roughly 20 patients were retrieved from Adaptive's ImmunoSEQ software; three other patients were processed with MiXCR and VDJtools. To correct CD4 versus CD8 sorting errors, any sequence found in both subsets at a frequency ratio below 5:1 was removed. CDR3 nucleotide sequences shared between donor and recipient were removed because their origin could not be assigned. At least 2-fold expansion over unstimulated cells and a minimum CFSE-low frequency of 0.002% (template counts) or 0.001% (read counts) were required for clones to be classified as alloreactive. Clones were considered mappable if detected in sequenced pre-transplant spleen, lymph node, or MLR CFSE-low populations of the donor or recipient. The cumulative frequency of alloreactive clones was calculated as a percentage of all sequences, weighted by copy number. Sourced from immuneACCESS, this table was stored by TCRdb with only in-frame sequences that have V and J called. A share of the clones is absent; for the studies checked, an unresolved V gene accounts for under half, and the remainder has no known explanation. That table gives V, J and clone size, and the DNA gave D and trimming. Here the sample has 8,800 or so clones; approximately 30% occur a single time. Roughly 5.7% of the sample is in the top ten clones.

In the paper's terms, the time point label means: cells obtained before transplantation from donor or recipient. Mixed lymphocyte reactions plated 200,000 CFSE-labeled pre-transplant responders with 200,000 irradiated violet-dye-labeled stimulators and were cultured for five to seven days. Proliferating CD3+CD4+CFSE-low and CD3+CD8+CFSE-low responder cells were FACS-sorted on a BD Influx sorter after the mixed lymphocyte reaction. Trimming removed 2 bases from V and 5 bases from J; the gene matches leave 2 bases unexplained. From cysteine to phenylalanine, the CDR3 is 13 amino acids long. Here the CDR3 DNA is all that survives: 39 bases in frame from base 1. The CDR1 and CDR2 encoded by the germline V gene (reference sequence) are LNHDA and SQIVND. The source of the sample is a study of graft-versus-host responses after intestinal transplantation (dated by TCRdb to the early 2020s). Regarding the study in general: The transplants that recipients received were multivisceral, liver-intestinal, or isolated intestinal. All recipients received anti-thymocyte globulin induction followed by maintenance tacrolimus and steroids for roughly three years. Bulk TCR-beta CDR3 sequencing was used to track graft-versus-host and host-versus-graft alloreactive T cell clones in the graft, circulation and bone marrow after intestinal transplantation. Donor T cell macrochimerism was defined as a peak of at least 4% donor T cells among recipient peripheral blood mononuclear cells. The cohort enrolled about two dozen intestinal transplant recipients, one of whom was a retransplant, and a few patients without pretransplant specimens were excluded. Rather than going through the commercial service, samples from a few later patients were sequenced in-house on an Illumina MiSeq and processed with MiXCR. To identify alloreactive clones, pre-transplant mixed lymphocyte reaction products were sequenced and compared with unstimulated pre-transplant donor and recipient T cells. Points the paper makes about the study in general: High GvH to HvG T cell clonal ratios were observed in the allografts of patients with donor T cell macrochimerism. Early after transplant, peak levels of circulating GvH clones were found to be associated with declines in HvG clones. Conclusions were limited by the relatively low number and heterogeneity of intestinal transplant patients. GvH clones turned up in recipient bone marrow, with some appearing earlier in ileal mucosa or blood, a pattern consistent with an intestinal mucosal origin.

The origin of this receptor is a human patient who received an intestinal transplant. The chain links TRBV19 with TRBJ2-5, and TRBD1 aligns with 7 junction nucleotides. The material sequenced was alloreactive CD4+ T cells from a mixed lymphocyte reaction culture, taken before intestinal transplant. The intended sense of this specimen's cell subset or site label: CFSE-low proliferating T cells sorted from roughly 6-day pre-transplant mixed lymphocyte reaction (GvH or HvG direction). CDR3 loop: CASSINRGETQYF. The DNA sequence is given as TGTGCCAGTAGTATAAACAGGGGCGAGACCCAGTACTTC.